The 32 T cell receptor beta chains below come from one sample, sequenced in a study of T-cell reconstitution after alpha-beta-depleted transplantation in children. The TCRbeta library was prepared with unique molecular identifiers. TCRdb analysed the PCR reads with MiXCR anew, one entry per CDR3 protein. The sample has around 270,000 distinct CDR3 sequences, roughly a tenth seen once. The material was PBMCs, obtained before TCRalphabeta/CD19-depleted stem cell transplant. Receptors were obtained from a boy under two years old with acute myeloid leukemia, due to receive a stem cell transplant.

This clonotype was seen ten or more times. The rearrangement links TRBV3-1 to TRBJ1-1; no definite D call. The CDR3 length is 12 residues. Germline values: CDR1 LGHDT, CDR2 YNNKEL (reference sequence). The ends were cut back, 1 base at V and 3 bases at J, with 3 bases in the middle. The CDR3 spells CASSQGHTEAFF. The DNA of the CDR3 is TGTGCCAGCAGCCAAGGGCACACTGAAGCTTTCTTT.

This clonotype was observed many times. The rearrangement links TRBV7-3 to TRBJ2-7; 10 nucleotides line up with TRBD1. V trimming: 3 bases; J trimming: 2 bases; junction bases outside the gene matches: 4. Germline V gives CDR1 SGHTA, CDR2 FQGTGA. This CDR3 region has 15 residues. The CDR3 protein is CASSLGQGFAYEQYF. DNA of the CDR3: TGTGCCAGCAGCTTGGGACAGGGGTTCGCCTACGAGCAGTACTTC.

Regarding this clonotype: This may stem from a read error, because a much larger clone lies one nucleotide away. This chain joins TRBV2 and TRBJ2-7; D call uncertain. Germline assignment: CDR1 SNHLY and CDR2 FYNNEI. The CDR3 spans 15 residues. CDR3 in amino acids: CASQPDPTLSYERYF. In DNA form, the CDR3 reads TGTGCCAGCCAACCCGACCCTACTCTATCCTACGAGCGGTACTTC. The full variable domain, with the rest looked up from reference TRBV2 and TRBJ2-7, is EPEVTQTPSHQVTQMGQEVILRCVPISNHLYFYWYRQILGQKVEFLVSFYNNEISEKSEIFDDQFSVERPDGSNFTLKIRSTKLEDSAMYFCASQPDPTLSYERYFGPGTRLTVT.

The J gene is TRBJ2-4, the V gene TRBV15; D remains ambiguous. Per the germline V gene, CDR1 is LNHNV and CDR2 is YYDKDF (reference sequence). This CDR3 contains 14 residues. Trimming took off 4 bases at V and 2 bases at J, with 9 bases between the two ends. The CDR3 DNA follows: TGTGCCACCAGCATTGACCTATCCAAAAACATTCAGTACTTC. It encodes CATSIDLSKNIQYF.

V is TRBV11-2 and J is TRBJ2-5; 7 bases match TRBD2. With V trimmed by 0 bases and J by 5 bases, 18 bases remained unmatched. The length of the CDR3 is 19 residues. Looked up from germline, CDR1 is SGHAT and CDR2 is FQNNGV. The CDR3 nucleotides read TGTGCCAGCAGCTTAGATGAAAAGAGGGAGGGCCCTACAAGGGAGACCCAGTACTTC. Residues: CASSLDEKREGPTRETQYF.

V is TRBV4-3 and J is TRBJ2-7, with D perhaps TRBD1 (6 bases). This CDR3 comprises 15 residues. Trimming removed 0 bases from V and 3 bases from J, with 12 bases in between. Germline assignment: CDR1 LGHNA and CDR2 YSLEER. CDR3 coding DNA: TGCGCCAGCAGCCAAGATAGGGACATCGACTACGAGCAGTACTTC. The encoded protein is CASSQDRDIDYEQYF.

The CDR3 DNA reads TGTGCCAGCAGTTCGCCGAGAATGGTGTACAATGAGCAGTTCTTC. This translates into CASSSPRMVYNEQFF. V gene TRBV28 combines with J gene TRBJ2-1; D ambiguous. This CDR3 region has 15 residues. Deletions cut 4 bases from V and 4 bases from J, with 14 bases between. Germline CDR1 and CDR2: MDHEN and SYDVKM.

There are a few counts of this clonotype. The chain joins TRBV18 to TRBJ1-2; 7 nucleotides agree with TRBD1. The germline V gene has CDR1 KGHSH and CDR2 LQKENI. This CDR3 contains 15 residues. The trim removed 6 bases at V and 3 bases at J, leaving 10 bases unmatched. CDR3 nucleotides: TGTGCCAGCTCGGATGGGGACAGTTTCTACTATGGCTACACCTTC. Translating gives CASSDGDSFYYGYTF.

This clonotype was counted between two and nine times. The chain couples TRBV29-1 to TRBJ1-5, with 7 bases fitting TRBD1. Germline-derived CDR1 and CDR2 are SQVTM and ANQGSEA. J lost 3 bases, V lost 4 bases, and 6 bases had no gene match. The length of the CDR3 is 14 residues. The CDR3 here is CSVVVTGANQPQHF. In DNA form, the CDR3 reads TGCAGCGTTGTAGTCACAGGGGCCAATCAGCCCCAGCATTTT.

This clonotype qualifies as medium-sized. This chain connects TRBV15 to TRBJ2-3, with D possibly being TRBD2 (5 bases). Germline CDR1 reads LNHNV; CDR2 reads YYDKDF (reference sequence). The CDR3 covers 15 residues. V was cut by 1 base and J by 2 bases, with 10 bases left in between. The CDR3 DNA follows: TGTGCCACCAGCAGAGCCGGGGTACACACAGATACGCAGTATTTT. Its protein is CATSRAGVHTDTQYF.

This clonotype came up many times. The chain carries TRBV7-9 and TRBJ2-1; D gene uncertain. The CDR3 totals 10 residues. Germline values: CDR1 SEHNR, CDR2 FQNEAQ (reference sequence). The ends were cut back, 5 bases at V and 10 bases at J, with 6 bases in the middle. CDR3 sequence reads: CASSPVEQFF. CDR3 sequence (DNA): TGTGCCAGCAGCCCGGTAGAGCAGTTCTTC.

The chain links TRBV28 to TRBJ2-1; possible D gene TRBD2, 6 bases. The CDR3 totals 16 residues. Germline V gives CDR1 MDHEN, CDR2 SYDVKM. Trimming took 3 bases from V and 0 from J, leaving 12 bases between them. CDR3 protein: CASSFGGASSYNEQFF. CDR3 nucleotide sequence: TGTGCCAGCAGTTTCGGAGGGGCCAGCTCCTACAATGAGCAGTTCTTC.

There are a few counts of this clonotype. The rearrangement uses TRBV20-1 and TRBJ2-2; 7 bases are shared with TRBD2. The CDR3 covers 14 residues. Germline-derived CDR1 and CDR2 are DFQATT and SNEGSKA (reference sequence). The junction had 3 bases not matched to a gene; V was cut back by 5 bases and J by 0 bases. This chain's CDR3 is CSASGLANTGELFF. The CDR3 DNA is TGCAGTGCTTCCGGACTAGCGAACACCGGGGAGCTGTTTTTT.

This clonotype showed up many times. This sequence joins TRBV6-2 or TRBV6-3 and TRBJ2-3, with 11 bases matching TRBD2. Germline CDR1 and CDR2: MNHEY and SVGEGT. J lost 5 bases, V lost 6 bases, and 10 bases had no gene match. CDR3 size: 16 residues. CDR3 residues: CASSDPSSGRRDTQYF. Here the CDR3 DNA reads TGTGCCAGCAGCGACCCCTCTAGCGGGAGGCGAGATACGCAGTATTTT.

This clonotype was seen repeatedly, ten times or more. This sequence joins TRBV5-6 and TRBJ1-1; no clear D. This CDR3 has 13 amino acids. The V end lost 0 bases, the J end lost 5 bases, and 8 bases lay between the germline ends. The germline V gene has CDR1 SGHDT and CDR2 YYEEEE. DNA of the CDR3: TGTGCCAGCAGCTTGGACTTAGGGACTGAAGCTTTCTTT. Translating it yields CASSLDLGTEAFF.

This chain joins TRBV20-1 and TRBJ1-5; maybe TRBD1 (6 bases). Germline loops: CDR1 DFQATT, CDR2 SNEGSKA (reference sequence). V was trimmed by 7 bases and J by 3 bases, leaving 16 bases between them. This CDR3 is built from 14 residues. The CDR3 loop reads CSGVRGPTNQPQHF. Here the CDR3 DNA reads TGCAGTGGGGTCCGGGGGCCCACCAATCAGCCCCAGCATTTT.

This clonotype was counted only a few times. The V call is TRBV5-1, the J call TRBJ2-2, with 8 bases lining up with TRBD1. V was clipped by 0 bases and J by 0 bases; unmatched bases: 4. Germline lookup yields CDR1 SGHRS and CDR2 YFSETQ. The CDR3 has 17 residues. The CDR3 loop is CASSLVPGQANTGELFF. CDR3 in DNA: TGCGCCAGCAGCTTGGTCCCGGGACAGGCGAACACCGGGGAGCTGTTTTTT.

This chain links TRBV25-1 with TRBJ2-1; the D is unclear. V was pared by 8 bases and J by 5 bases, with 7 bases between. This CDR3 is 11 amino acids long. Germline V gene lookup returns CDR1 MGHDK and CDR2 SYGVNS. CDR3 sequence (DNA): TGTGCCAGCCTCCAGGACAATGAGCAGTTCTTC. Protein: CASLQDNEQFF.

This clonotype was counted at least ten times. The CDR3 region is CASGFVLAGKEDTQYF. Here the CDR3 DNA reads TGTGCTAGTGGTTTTGTACTAGCGGGAAAGGAAGATACGCAGTATTTT. The chain has TRBV12-5 and TRBJ2-3; 10 bases are shared with TRBD2. The junction had 8 bases not matched to a gene; V was cut back by 3 bases and J by 5 bases. Germline lookup yields CDR1 LGHNT and CDR2 FRNRAP. The CDR3 covers 16 residues.

At least ten counts were recorded for this clonotype. The chain recombines TRBV4-1 with TRBJ2-7; D remains unclear. Trimming took 1 base from V and 3 from J, leaving 13 bases between them. Germline CDR1 is MGHRA and CDR2 is YSYEKL. This CDR3 has 15 residues. The CDR3 loop reads CASSQADQERYEQYF. The CDR3 coding sequence is TGCGCCAGCAGCCAAGCAGATCAGGAGCGCTACGAGCAGTACTTC.

This clonotype was seen many times. The chain carries TRBV5-1 and TRBJ2-7, with TRBD1 matching 8 bases. The CDR3 length is 15 residues. Germline V gene sequence: CDR1 SGHRS, CDR2 YFSETQ. Trimming cost V 3 bases and J 0 bases; bases outside gene matches: 5. The CDR3: CASSSRQGSSYEQYF. The CDR3 bases are TGCGCCAGCAGCTCACGACAGGGGAGCTCCTACGAGCAGTACTTC.

This clonotype was recorded a few times. The V call is TRBV4-2, the J call TRBJ2-6, with a weak D call TRBD1 (5 bases). Trimming pared 1 base from V and 0 bases from J, leaving 7 bases between. The length of the CDR3 is 16 residues. Per germline, CDR1 LGHNA and CDR2 YNFKEQ. CDR3 DNA sequence: TGTGCCAGCAGCCAAGGAAGGGGCTCTGGGGCCAACGTCCTGACTTTC. This translates into CASSQGRGSGANVLTF.

The chain has TRBV30 and TRBJ2-1, with 8 positions matching TRBD2. CDR1 GTSNPN and CDR2 SVGIG come from the germline V gene (reference sequence). After removal of 3 bases from V and 2 bases from J, the junction contained 3 bases not matched to a gene. The CDR3 totals 14 residues. The CDR3 nucleotides are TGTGCCTGGAGGATTAGCGGGGCCTACAATGAGCAGTTCTTC. As protein: CAWRISGAYNEQFF.

V gene TRBV20-1 combines with J gene TRBJ2-1; D gene uncertain. V was clipped by 5 bases and J by 0 bases, with 14 bases between them. The CDR3 runs to 15 residues. Per germline, CDR1 DFQATT and CDR2 SNEGSKA (reference sequence). CDR3 coding DNA: TGCAGTGCTCCGGACGGGCGAAGCTCCTACAATGAGCAGTTCTTC. Amino acids: CSAPDGRSSYNEQFF.

This clonotype occurred many times. The J gene is TRBJ2-7, the V gene TRBV6-2 or TRBV6-3; tentative D call: TRBD2 (6 bases). The V and J ends lost 3 bases and 5 bases respectively, with 17 bases between them. This CDR3 comprises 15 residues. The germline V gene has CDR1 MNHEY and CDR2 SVGEGT. In DNA form, the CDR3 reads TGTGCCAGCAGTTATAATTGGGACTCTCCGGACGAGCAGTACTTC. Protein product: CASSYNWDSPDEQYF.

As to this clonotype: A much larger clone differs by one base, so this may be a read error. CDR3 residues: CASSPGQRINTEAFF. The DNA for the CDR3 is TGTGCCAGCAGTCCCGGACAGCGCATTAACACTGAAGCTTTCTTT. The chain recombines TRBV25-1 with TRBJ1-1, with D tentatively TRBD1 (6 bases). Germline loops: CDR1 MGHDK, CDR2 SYGVNS. Trimming cost V 5 bases and J 2 bases, with 15 bases left between them. The CDR3 spans 15 residues.

The CDR3 reads CASSPKDRGHHEQYF. The CDR3 DNA follows: TGCGCCAGCAGCCCTAAGGACAGGGGCCACCACGAGCAGTACTTC. This chain joins TRBV5-1 and TRBJ2-7, with TRBD1 identical over 9 bases. V lost 4 bases and J lost 5; bases outside the gene matches: 10. The CDR3 has 15 amino acids. The germline CDR1 and CDR2 sequences are SGHRS and YFSETQ.

J is TRBJ2-7 and V is TRBV6-1; D may be TRBD1 (6 bases). CDR3 length: 18 residues. Germline values: CDR1 MNHNS, CDR2 SASEGT. Trimming cost V 0 bases and J 3 bases, with 21 bases left between them. DNA of the CDR3: TGTGCCAGCAGTGAAGCTATCCCTAGGACAGCAGGTATCTACGAGCAGTACTTC. This gives the protein CASSEAIPRTAGIYEQYF.

This clonotype was seen at least ten times. CDR3 in amino acids: CASSSHPTGTADNEAFF. Written as DNA, the CDR3 is TGTGCCAGCAGCTCCCACCCGACCGGGACAGCGGACAATGAAGCTTTCTTT. The chain has TRBV28 and TRBJ1-1, with 7 bases fitting TRBD1. The germline gives CDR1 MDHEN, CDR2 SYDVKM. J lost 7 bases, V lost 6 bases, and 20 bases had no gene match. The CDR3 contains 17 residues.

This clonotype was seen many times. This chain joins TRBV12-3 or TRBV12-4 and TRBJ2-6; D is perhaps TRBD1 (6 bases). Trimming stripped 6 bases from V and 2 bases from J, with 20 bases between. The CDR3 extends over 18 amino acids. This CDR3 reads CASSPWGRGVTGANVLTF. CDR3 nucleotide sequence: TGTGCCAGCAGCCCGTGGGGGCGCGGAGTAACTGGGGCCAACGTCCTGACTTTC.

Comment on this clonotype: One end of the junction varies from germline; a read error may be responsible. This chain links TRBV5-1 with TRBJ1-1; 9 bases are a match to TRBD1. CDR1 SGHRS and CDR2 YFSETQ come from the germline V gene. The CDR3 is 16 residues long. The CDR3 here is CASSLGQGRMNTEDFF. DNA of the CDR3: TGCGCCAGCAGCCTAGGACAGGGGCGCATGAACACTGAAGATTTCTTT.

This clonotype was picked up many times. This rearrangement joins TRBV7-9 to TRBJ1-1; 7 positions match TRBD1. Germline V gene sequence: CDR1 SEHNR, CDR2 FQNEAQ (reference sequence). There are 16 residues in the CDR3. After removal of 5 bases from V and 0 bases from J, the junction contained 9 bases not matched to a gene. In DNA, the CDR3 is TGTGCCAGCAGCCCCCGGACAGGATTCATGAACACTGAAGCTTTCTTT. Its protein product is CASSPRTGFMNTEAFF.